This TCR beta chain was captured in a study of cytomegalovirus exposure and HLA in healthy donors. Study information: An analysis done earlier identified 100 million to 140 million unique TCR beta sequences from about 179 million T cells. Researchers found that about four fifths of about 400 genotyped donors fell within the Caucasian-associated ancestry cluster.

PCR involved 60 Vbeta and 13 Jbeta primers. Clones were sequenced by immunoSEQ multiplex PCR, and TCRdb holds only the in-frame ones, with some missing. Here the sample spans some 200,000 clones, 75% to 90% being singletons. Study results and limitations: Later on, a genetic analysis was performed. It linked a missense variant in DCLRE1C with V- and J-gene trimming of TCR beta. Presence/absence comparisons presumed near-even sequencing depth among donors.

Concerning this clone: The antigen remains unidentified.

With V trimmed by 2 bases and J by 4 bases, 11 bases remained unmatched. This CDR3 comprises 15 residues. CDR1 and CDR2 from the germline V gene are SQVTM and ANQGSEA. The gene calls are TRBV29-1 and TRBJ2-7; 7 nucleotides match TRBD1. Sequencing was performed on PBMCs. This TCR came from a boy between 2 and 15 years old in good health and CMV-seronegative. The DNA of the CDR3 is TGCAGCGTTGAACTCCGGGACAGTAGTTCTTACGAGCAGTACTTC. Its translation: CSVELRDSSSYEQYF.